These 21 T cell receptor beta chains were all obtained from the same sample, sequenced in a study of cytomegalovirus exposure and HLA in healthy donors. PCR used 60 Vbeta primers and 13 Jbeta primers. Here immunoSEQ multiplex PCR was the method, and the copy in TCRdb shows in-frame clones only, minus some. The sample lists tens of thousands of clones; about 90% were seen once. The sequenced sample was PBMCs. Receptor source: a woman aged 40 to 50 in good health and CMV-seropositive.

The V call is TRBV5-8, the J call TRBJ1-6, with unresolved D. The CDR3 totals 14 residues. Trimming left V 1 base short and J 5 bases short, with 7 bases between. The germline gives CDR1 SGHTS, CDR2 YDEGEE. The CDR3 nucleotides read TGTGCCAGCAGCTTGAAACAGCATAATTCACCCCTCCACTTT. It codes for CASSLKQHNSPLHF. Drawing the rest from reference TRBV5-8 and TRBJ1-6, the complete variable domain is EAGVTQSPTHLIKTRGQQATLRCSPISGHTSVYWYQQALGLGLQFLLWYDEGEERNRGNFPPRFSGRQFPNYSSELNVNALELEDSALYLCASSLKQHNSPLHFGNGTRLTVT.

V gene TRBV7-9 combines with J gene TRBJ1-3; 7 bases align to TRBD1. CDR1 is SEHNR and CDR2 is FQNEAQ in the germline V gene (reference sequence). The CDR3 extends over 15 amino acids. With V trimmed by 5 bases and J by 3 bases, 7 bases remained unmatched. The CDR3 DNA reads TGTGCCAGCAGCCCCCAGGGGGAAGGTGGAAACACCATATATTTT. Translation gives CASSPQGEGGNTIYF.

This clone was observed a single time. V gene TRBV2 combines with J gene TRBJ1-3; D may be TRBD1 (5 bases). V was shortened by 7 bases and J by 3 bases, with 7 bases between the two germline ends. The CDR3 covers 12 residues. Germline CDR1 reads SNHLY; CDR2 reads FYNNEI. CDR3 coding DNA: TGTGCCAGCAAAGGGGATGGAAACACCATATATTTT. Translation gives CASKGDGNTIYF.

The chain carries TRBV6-5 and TRBJ1-2, with D possibly being TRBD1 (5 bases). Trimming stripped 8 bases from V and 0 bases from J, with 13 bases between. Germline-derived CDR1 and CDR2 are MNHEY and SVGAGI. This CDR3 contains 14 residues. In nucleotides, the CDR3 is TGTGCCAGCTTCTCGGGGGGATCTAACTATGGCTACACCTTC. Its protein is CASFSGGSNYGYTF.

The chain carries TRBV6-1 and TRBJ2-5; D perhaps matches TRBD2 (7 bases). The germline V gene has CDR1 MNHNS and CDR2 SASEGT. The CDR3 is made up of 15 amino acids. The germline V and J ends were trimmed by 8 bases and 4 bases, with 20 bases remaining between them. The CDR3 is CASGGPSGGGETQYF. DNA of the CDR3: TGTGCCAGCGGAGGGCCTAGCGGAGGGGGAGAGACCCAGTACTTC.

The chain recombines TRBV7-9 with TRBJ1-6; the D is unclear. Trimming pared 1 base from V and 7 bases from J, leaving 8 bases between. Germline-derived CDR1 and CDR2 are SEHNR and FQNEAQ (reference sequence). This CDR3 is built from 14 residues. In DNA form, the CDR3 reads TGTGCCAGCAGCTTAGTTGGGCCCAATTCACCCCTCCACTTT. This encodes CASSLVGPNSPLHF.

This clone was seen a single time. The chain is built from TRBV11-2 and TRBJ1-2; D gene ambiguous. This CDR3 has 13 amino acids. Germline V CDR1 and CDR2: SGHAT, FQNNGV. The CDR3 DNA reads TGTGCTACACAAAGGAGGTTTGCACATGGCTACACCTTC. This codes for CATQRRFAHGYTF.

This clone was recorded once. V gene TRBV19 combines with J gene TRBJ1-5; a possible D gene is TRBD1 (5 bases). The CDR3 contains 15 residues. Trimming took 9 bases from V and 2 from J, leaving 17 bases between them. Germline-derived CDR1 and CDR2 are LNHDA and SQIVND (reference sequence). CDR3 amino acids: CASTPGGRGNQPQHF. The CDR3 nucleotides read TGTGCCAGCACCCCGGGGGGACGGGGCAATCAGCCCCAGCATTTT.

This clone was observed a few times. The V call is TRBV6-1, the J call TRBJ1-2; possible D gene TRBD1, 5 bases. The CDR3 runs to 12 residues. Germline V lookup: CDR1 MNHNS, CDR2 SASEGT. Trimming shortened V by 5 bases and J by 8 bases, and 12 bases separated the two germline ends. CDR3 nucleotide sequence: TGTGCCAGCAGTCCAGGCGGGACGGGCTACACCTTC. Residues: CASSPGGTGYTF.

This clone was found once. The chain recombines TRBV27 with TRBJ1-6; the match to TRBD1 covers 9 bases. The V gene end was trimmed by 5 bases and the J gene end by 4 bases; junction bases not matched to a gene: 6. The CDR3 sequence is 16 residues long. Per the germline V gene, CDR1 is MNHEY and CDR2 is SMNVEV (reference sequence). The CDR3 protein is CASSPTGGAYNSPLHF. CDR3 DNA: TGTGCCAGCAGTCCTACAGGGGGCGCGTATAATTCACCCCTCCACTTT.

V usage is TRBV9 and J usage is TRBJ2-3; TRBD2 agrees at 9 bases. The CDR3 has 15 amino acids. J gave up 5 bases and V 0 bases, and 4 bases lay outside the gene matches. Germline CDR1 is SGDLS and CDR2 is YYNGEE. CDR3 DNA sequence: TGTGCCAGCAGCGTAGCTGCGGGAGGGAAAGATACGCAGTATTTT. Translation gives CASSVAAGGKDTQYF.

The chain has TRBV29-1 and TRBJ1-2; D might be TRBD1 (5 bases). Germline-derived CDR1 and CDR2 are SQVTM and ANQGSEA. This CDR3 is built from 11 residues. The V gene lost 6 bases and the J gene lost 8 bases, with 13 bases spanning the gap. Written as DNA, the CDR3 is TGCAGCGTGGGGGGGGGTGAGGGCTACACCTTC. Its translation is CSVGGGEGYTF.

The chain recombines TRBV27 with TRBJ2-7, with D possibly matching TRBD1 (5 bases). Germline CDR1 is MNHEY and CDR2 is SMNVEV (reference sequence). CDR3 length: 14 amino acids. With 5 bases removed from V and 3 bases from J, the gap between germline ends came to 14 bases. The CDR3 loop is CASSPNGRDYEQYF. The CDR3 bases are TGTGCCAGCAGTCCCAACGGCAGGGACTACGAGCAGTACTTC.

The rearrangement links TRBV6-5 to TRBJ2-3; 9 bases fit TRBD2. The V and J ends lost 6 bases and 2 bases, in that order; junction bases with no gene match: 6. This CDR3 has 15 amino acids. Germline assignment: CDR1 MNHEY and CDR2 SVGAGI. This CDR3 reads CASRSTSGYTDTQYF. The CDR3 nucleotides read TGTGCCAGCAGGTCGACTAGCGGCTACACAGATACGCAGTATTTT.

V is TRBV5-5 and J is TRBJ1-5; D is unresolved. The CDR3 has 15 amino acids. In germline, CDR1 is SGHKS, CDR2 YYEKEE (reference sequence). The V end was cut by 0 bases, the J end by 4 bases, with 11 bases between. The CDR3 region is CASSLGFGQNQPQHF. For the CDR3, the DNA is TGTGCCAGCAGCTTGGGGTTCGGTCAAAATCAGCCCCAGCATTTT.

Concerning this clone: Sequence at one end of the junction differs from germline and may be a read error. The chain has TRBV7-9 and TRBJ2-7, with D perhaps matching TRBD2 (5 bases). This CDR3 region has 17 residues. Germline assignment: CDR1 SEHNR and CDR2 FQNEAQ (reference sequence). CDR3 in amino acids: CSSSLGTRWQALYEQYF. In nucleotides, the CDR3 is TGTTCCAGCAGCTTAGGTACTAGGTGGCAGGCCCTCTACGAGCAGTACTTC.

The chain couples TRBV28 to TRBJ1-1; 7 positions match TRBD1. From germline, CDR1 is MDHEN and CDR2 SYDVKM. With 6 bases clipped from V and 2 bases from J, the junction kept 9 bases outside the gene matches. The CDR3 runs to 15 residues. The CDR3 reads CASSRGQALNTEAFF. In DNA form, the CDR3 reads TGTGCCAGCAGCAGAGGACAGGCCCTTAACACTGAAGCTTTCTTT.

The J gene is TRBJ2-1, the V gene TRBV6-1, with TRBD1 matching over 8 bases. V lost 0 bases, J lost 7 bases, and 5 bases stayed unmatched. Germline CDR1 MNHNS, CDR2 SASEGT. The CDR3 length is 15 residues. The CDR3 region has the DNA TGTGCCAGCAGTGAAGCCCGGACAGGGAGGAATGAGCAGTTCTTC. This sequence encodes CASSEARTGRNEQFF.

The rearrangement joins TRBV19 to TRBJ1-6; D possibly corresponds to TRBD1 (6 bases). The CDR3 length is 17 residues. Germline-derived CDR1 and CDR2 are LNHDA and SQIVND (reference sequence). With 5 bases removed from V and 0 bases from J, the gap between germline ends came to 14 bases. CDR3 protein: CASSPDSIASYNSPLHF. The CDR3 nucleotides are TGTGCCAGTAGTCCGGACAGTATTGCCTCCTATAATTCACCCCTCCACTTT.

V gene TRBV6-4 combines with J gene TRBJ2-2; 10 bases map to TRBD2. The CDR3 is made up of 16 amino acids. J lost 0 bases, V lost 5 bases, and 3 bases had no gene match. CDR1 and CDR2 from the germline V gene are MRHNA and SNTAGT. The CDR3 loop is CASSPLAGANTGELFF. CDR3 coding DNA: TGTGCCAGCAGTCCTCTAGCGGGGGCGAACACCGGGGAGCTGTTTTTT.

Of note for this clone: This sample also contains other DNA sequences that code for the same CDR3. The V and J genes are TRBV19 and TRBJ1-1; D uncertain. The CDR3 has 13 amino acids. V gave up 3 bases and J gave up 1 base, with 6 bases separating them. Germline loops: CDR1 LNHDA, CDR2 SQIVND (reference sequence). The CDR3 DNA sequence: TGTGCCAGTAGTATTTCAGGGAACACTGAAGCTTTCTTT. Translation: CASSISGNTEAFF.